This is a list of T cell receptor beta chains from one sample in a study of cytomegalovirus exposure and HLA in healthy donors. Assay used: immunoSEQ multiplex PCR; TCRdb lists only in-frame clones, some missing. The sample yields approximately 150,000 clones, roughly 81% seen once. The sample was PBMCs. These receptors all come from a woman aged 18-35 years in good health and CMV-seropositive. Both conserved end residues are part of each CDR3. A D gene is named only where the DNA matches it firmly. Not all rows give a size; the values are once, few, many and, for expanded clones, a class.

J	size	V	D	CDR3	DNA
TRBJ2-1	-	TRBV29-1	-	CSVELRRIEQFF	TGCAGCGTTGAACTTAGGCGGATTGAGCAGTTCTTC
TRBJ1-1	once	TRBV5-4	TRBD1	CASSERQGSAFF	TGTGCCAGCAGCGAAAGACAGGGGAGCGCTTTCTTT
TRBJ2-3	-	TRBV13	TRBD2	CASSPEAGTSGGRGGTDTQYF	TGTGCCAGCAGCCCAGAGGCAGGAACTAGCGGGGGCCGTGGTGGGACAGATACGCAGTATTTT
TRBJ2-3	-	TRBV6-1	-	CASSSDTDTQYF	TGTGCCAGCAGTTCAGACACAGATACGCAGTATTTT
TRBJ1-4	-	TRBV19	-	CATMGDEGEKLFF	TGTGCCACCATGGGTGATGAGGGCGAAAAACTGTTTTTT
TRBJ1-1	once	TRBV5-1	-	CASSTAGTLNTEAFF	TGCGCCAGCAGCACGGCCGGGACTCTGAACACTGAAGCTTTCTTT
TRBJ1-4	-	TRBV11-2	-	CASSLVGGRGEKLFF	TGTGCCAGCAGCTTAGTGGGGGGGCGAGGGGAAAAACTGTTTTTT
TRBJ2-3	once	TRBV28	TRBD2	CASSPGTSSTDTQYF	TGTGCCAGCAGCCCCGGGACTAGTAGCACAGATACGCAGTATTTT
TRBJ2-1	-	TRBV6-5	TRBD2	CASSRGGTFGDEQFF	TGTGCCAGCAGCCGCGGGGGGACTTTTGGCGATGAGCAGTTCTTC
TRBJ1-1	-	TRBV11-2	-	CASSLRGFQYMNTEAFF	TGTGCCAGCAGCTTACGGGGGTTTCAATACATGAACACTGAAGCTTTCTTT
TRBJ1-5	few	TRBV19	-	CASSIVGAQHF	TGTGCCAGTAGTATTGTCGGGGCCCAGCATTTT
TRBJ2-5	-	TRBV2	TRBD1	CASRAGTGGTETQYF	TGTGCCAGCAGGGCCGGGACAGGGGGGACAGAGACCCAGTACTTC
TRBJ1-4	-	TRBV7-8	-	CASSSIPQATNEKLFF	TGTGCCAGCAGCTCAATCCCACAGGCAACTAATGAAAAACTGTTTTTT
TRBJ1-6	-	TRBV14	-	CASSYKEGVFNSPLHF	TGTGCCAGCAGCTACAAGGAGGGAGTCTTTAATTCACCCCTCCACTTT
TRBJ1-6	-	TRBV7-8	-	CASSPTGWGGNSPLHF	TGTGCCAGCAGCCCAACTGGGTGGGGGGGTAATTCACCCCTCCACTTT
TRBJ2-7	-	TRBV29-1	-	CSVLSGGSYEQYF	TGCAGCGTTCTCTCGGGGGGCAGCTACGAGCAGTACTTC
TRBJ2-5	-	TRBV5-1	-	CASSLTQRSQETQYF	TGCGCCAGCAGCTTAACCCAGAGGAGCCAAGAGACCCAGTACTTC
TRBJ1-1	once	TRBV9	-	CASSVDIGGPRGEAFF	TGTGCCAGCAGCGTAGATATCGGTGGGCCGCGGGGCGAAGCTTTCTTT
TRBJ2-3	-	TRBV11-3	-	CASSFRGDTDTQYF	TGTGCCAGCAGCTTCCGGGGTGACACAGATACGCAGTATTTT
TRBJ2-6	-	TRBV6-7	-	CASSPNEGAGANVLTF	TGTGCCAGCAGTCCCAATGAGGGGGCTGGGGCCAACGTCCTGACTTTC
TRBJ2-5	once	TRBV4-1	-	CASSHRWEGGQETQYF	TGCGCCAGCAGCCACCGGTGGGAGGGGGGCCAAGAGACCCAGTACTTC
TRBJ2-7	-	TRBV13	-	CASSLGGAFYEQYF	TGTGCCAGCAGCTTAGGAGGGGCCTTCTACGAGCAGTACTTC
TRBJ2-3	medium-sized	TRBV4-1	TRBD2	CASSQESVAGGPFSRDTQYF	TGCGCCAGCAGCCAAGAATCGGTAGCGGGGGGGCCTTTTTCAAGAGATACGCAGTATTTT
TRBJ1-2	-	TRBV11-2	-	CASSWAEGVGYGYTF	TGTGCCAGCAGCTGGGCCGAGGGAGTCGGCTATGGCTACACCTTC
TRBJ2-2	few	TRBV9	-	CASRGDINTGELFF	TGTGCCAGCAGAGGGGACATAAACACCGGGGAGCTGTTTTTT
TRBJ2-3	-	TRBV28	TRBD2	CASGRTSGLATDTQYF	TGTGCCAGCGGAAGGACTAGCGGTCTAGCCACAGATACGCAGTATTTT
TRBJ1-5	few	TRBV6-1	TRBD1	CASSHTGGEVQPQHF	TGTGCCAGCAGCCACACAGGGGGTGAGGTGCAGCCCCAGCATTTT
TRBJ2-1	-	TRBV6-5	TRBD2	CASTRNGRPVNEQFF	TGTGCCAGCACTAGAAACGGGAGGCCGGTGAATGAGCAGTTCTTC
TRBJ2-7	once	TRBV6-1	-	CASSEAGRLELREEQYF	TGTGCCAGCAGTGAAGCAGGACGGTTGGAACTTAGGGAGGAGCAGTACTTC
TRBJ2-5	-	TRBV11-2	-	CASSLGRGSQYF	TGTGCCAGCAGCTTAGGGAGGGGTTCCCAGTACTTC
TRBJ2-7	-	TRBV2	-	CASSENKAGEQYF	TGTGCCAGCAGTGAAAACAAGGCGGGCGAGCAGTACTTC
TRBJ1-2	-	TRBV6-5	TRBD1	CASEGQENYGYTF	TGTGCCAGCGAGGGACAGGAGAACTATGGCTACACCTTC
TRBJ1-1	-	TRBV18	TRBD1	CASSPRQGSNTEAFF	TGTGCCAGCTCCCCCAGACAGGGATCGAACACTGAAGCTTTCTTT
TRBJ1-2	-	TRBV30	TRBD1	CAWSIQGTNYGYTF	TGTGCCTGGAGTATACAGGGGACTAACTATGGCTACACCTTC
TRBJ2-7	-	TRBV7-9	TRBD1	CASSLATDRGPYEQYF	TGTGCCAGCAGCTTAGCTACAGACAGGGGACCCTACGAGCAGTACTTC
TRBJ1-2	few	TRBV28	-	CASSLPGGGGYTF	TGTGCCAGCAGTTTACCGGGGGGAGGGGGCTACACCTTC
TRBJ1-3	-	TRBV30	-	CAWKRQAAGNTIYF	TGTGCCTGGAAGCGACAGGCGGCAGGAAACACCATATATTTT
TRBJ2-2	-	TRBV4-2	-	CASRIGSGNTGELFF	TGTGCCAGCAGGATCGGGTCTGGCAACACCGGGGAGCTGTTTTTT
TRBJ2-3	-	TRBV6-5	-	CASRQGTDTQYF	TGTGCCAGCAGACAGGGCACAGATACGCAGTATTTT
TRBJ2-1	-	TRBV29-1	-	CSVRTGSSYNEQFF	TGCAGCGTTAGGACGGGGAGCTCCTACAATGAGCAGTTCTTC
TRBJ1-1	-	TRBV5-1	TRBD1	CASSGGQGQRTEAFF	TGCGCCAGCAGCGGTGGACAGGGTCAACGGACTGAAGCTTTCTTT
TRBJ2-7	-	TRBV5-8	-	CASSLRYGYEQYF	TGTGCCAGCAGCTTGCGGTACGGCTACGAGCAGTACTTC
TRBJ1-6	-	TRBV7-9	TRBD1	CASSDTGERSPLHF	TGTGCCAGCAGCGATACAGGGGAAAGGTCACCCCTCCACTTT
TRBJ2-2	-	TRBV5-5	TRBD2	CASSLDPGGTGELFF	TGTGCCAGCAGCTTGGACCCGGGGGGCACCGGGGAGCTGTTTTTT
TRBJ2-5	-	TRBV5-1	-	CASSKGTDIQTQYF	TGCGCCAGCAGCAAGGGGACTGATATACAGACCCAGTACTTC
TRBJ2-1	-	TRBV2	-	CASSEGLVNHEQFF	TGTGCCAGCAGTGAAGGACTAGTCAACCATGAGCAGTTCTTC